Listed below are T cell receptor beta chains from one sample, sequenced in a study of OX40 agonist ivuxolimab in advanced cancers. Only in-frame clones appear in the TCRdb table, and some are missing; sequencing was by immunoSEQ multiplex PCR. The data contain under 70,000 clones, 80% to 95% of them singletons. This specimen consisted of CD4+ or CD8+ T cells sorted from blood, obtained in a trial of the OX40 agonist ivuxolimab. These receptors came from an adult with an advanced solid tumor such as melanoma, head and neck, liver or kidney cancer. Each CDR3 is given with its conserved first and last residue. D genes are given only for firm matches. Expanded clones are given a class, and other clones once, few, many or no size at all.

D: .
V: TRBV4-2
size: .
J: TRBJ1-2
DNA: TGTGCCAGCAGCCAAGATCTTGGGTCCCTCCGATTTGGCTACACCTTC
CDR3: CASSQDLGSLRFGYTF

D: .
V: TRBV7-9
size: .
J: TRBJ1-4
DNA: TGTGCCAGCAGCCGGACGTTTCATAATGAAAAACTGTTTTTT
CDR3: CASSRTFHNEKLFF

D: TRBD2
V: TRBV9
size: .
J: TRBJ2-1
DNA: TGTGCCAGCAGCGTAGGGGGGGGTCCCTACAATGAGCAGTTCTTC
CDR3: CASSVGGGPYNEQFF

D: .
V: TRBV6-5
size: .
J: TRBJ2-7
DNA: TGTGCCAGCACTCGACCTCTGGACCACGAGCAGTACTTC
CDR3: CASTRPLDHEQYF

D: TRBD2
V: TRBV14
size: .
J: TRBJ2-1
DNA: TGTGCCGTTTCTACTAGCGGGGGATACAATGAGCAGTTCTTC
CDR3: CAVSTSGGYNEQFF

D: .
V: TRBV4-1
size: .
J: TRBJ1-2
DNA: TGCGCCAGCAGCCAAGAAGGGGTTTCAGCTGGCTACACCTTC
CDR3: CASSQEGVSAGYTF

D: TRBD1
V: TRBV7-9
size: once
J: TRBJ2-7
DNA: TGTGCCAGCACCTCTCCTACGGGACAGCCCTACGAGCAGTACTTC
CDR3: CASTSPTGQPYEQYF

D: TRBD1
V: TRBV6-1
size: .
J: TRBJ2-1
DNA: TGTGCCAGCAGTGGGTTCGAGGACAGGGTTCAACAAAATGAGCAGTTCTTC
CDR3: CASSGFEDRVQQNEQFF

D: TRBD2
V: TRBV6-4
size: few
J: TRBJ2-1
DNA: TGTGCCAGCGCGACTAGCGGGGGGCACAATGAGCAGTTCTTC
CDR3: CASATSGGHNEQFF

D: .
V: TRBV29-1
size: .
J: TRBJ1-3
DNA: TGCAGCGTTGAGGTTACTGGAAACACCATATATTTT
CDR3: CSVEVTGNTIYF

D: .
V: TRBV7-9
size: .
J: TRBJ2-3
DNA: TGTGCCAGCAGCTCCCCTGCCGGGGGGACATTCACAGATACGCAGTATTTT
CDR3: CASSSPAGGTFTDTQYF

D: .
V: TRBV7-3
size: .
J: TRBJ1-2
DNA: TGTGCCAGCAGCCCGGACCCAGGACTAGAGTATAATGGCTACACCTTC
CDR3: CASSPDPGLEYNGYTF

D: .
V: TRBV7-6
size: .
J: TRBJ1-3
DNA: TGTGCCAGCAGCTTCGGGACGGGCTCTGGAAACACCATATATTTT
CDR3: CASSFGTGSGNTIYF

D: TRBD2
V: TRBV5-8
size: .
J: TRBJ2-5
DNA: TGTGCCAGCCGGGGGGGGGCGTTCCAAGAGACCCAGTACTTC
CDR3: CASRGGAFQETQYF

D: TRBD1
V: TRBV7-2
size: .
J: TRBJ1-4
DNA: TGTGCCAGCAGCTCGACAGGGGGAGCTAATGAAAAACTGTTTTTT
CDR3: CASSSTGGANEKLFF

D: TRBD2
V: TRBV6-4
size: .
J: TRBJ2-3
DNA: TGTGCCAGCAGTGTCTTAGCGGGGGAAGATACGCAGTATTTT
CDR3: CASSVLAGEDTQYF

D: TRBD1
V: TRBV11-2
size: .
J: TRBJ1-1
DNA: TGTGCCAGCAGCTTAGATCTCAGGGGGCGTGGGAACACTGAAGCTTTCTTT
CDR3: CASSLDLRGRGNTEAFF

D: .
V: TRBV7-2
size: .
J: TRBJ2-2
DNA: TGTGCCAGCAGCACCGGGACACCGAACACCGGGGAGCTGTTTTTT
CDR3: CASSTGTPNTGELFF

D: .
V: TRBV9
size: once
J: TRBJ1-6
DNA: TGTGCCAGCAGCGGAGAGTCGGAAAAAGGGAATTCACCCCTCCACTTT
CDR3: CASSGESEKGNSPLHF

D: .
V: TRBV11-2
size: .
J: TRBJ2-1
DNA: TGTGCCAGCAGCTTAAGGGCGACCGAACGAGTAACCTACAATGAGCAGTTCTTC
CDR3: CASSLRATERVTYNEQFF

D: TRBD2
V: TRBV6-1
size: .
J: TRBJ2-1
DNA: TGTGCCAGCAGTGCCTGGACTAGCGGGGGCCTGAGCAATGAGCAGTTCTTC
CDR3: CASSAWTSGGLSNEQFF

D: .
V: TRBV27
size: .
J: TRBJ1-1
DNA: TGTGCCAGCAGCTCTCCGGGACTTATGAACACTGAAGCTTTCTTT
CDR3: CASSSPGLMNTEAFF

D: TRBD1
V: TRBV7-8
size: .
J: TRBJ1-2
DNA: TGTGCCAGCAGCTTAGCACCAGGGACAGGGGGTGGCTACACCTTC
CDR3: CASSLAPGTGGGYTF

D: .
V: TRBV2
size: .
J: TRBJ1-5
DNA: TGTGCCAGCAGTGAAATGGGCAGGGAACAGCCCCAGCATTTT
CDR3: CASSEMGREQPQHF

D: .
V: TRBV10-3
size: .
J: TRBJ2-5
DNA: TGTGCCATTCGGACAGACCTCGAAGAGACCCAGTACTTC
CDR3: CAIRTDLEETQYF

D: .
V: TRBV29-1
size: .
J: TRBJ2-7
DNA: TGCAGCGTTGAAGATGGGAACTCTCTCGAGCAGTACTTC
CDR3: CSVEDGNSLEQYF

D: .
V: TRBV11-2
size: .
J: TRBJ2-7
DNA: TGTGCCAGCAGCTTAGGGTTAGGGTCCAACGAGCAGTACTTC
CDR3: CASSLGLGSNEQYF

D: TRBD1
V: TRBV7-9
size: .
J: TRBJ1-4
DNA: TGTGCCAGCAGCTTCCCACAGGGGGGCGCGGATGAAAAACTGTTTTTT
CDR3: CASSFPQGGADEKLFF

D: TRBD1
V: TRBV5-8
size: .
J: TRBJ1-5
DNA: TGTGCCAGCAGCTCCCAGGGGGCGGGAGAGGATCAGCCCCAGCATTTT
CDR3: CASSSQGAGEDQPQHF

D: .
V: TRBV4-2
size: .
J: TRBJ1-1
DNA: TGTGCCAGCAGCCAAGGCCAGGCGGGGACTGAAGCTTTCTTT
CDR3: CASSQGQAGTEAFF

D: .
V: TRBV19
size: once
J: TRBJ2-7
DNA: TGTGCCAGCGGGGTACGGCTAGGGTACGAGCAGTACTTC
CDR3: CASGVRLGYEQYF

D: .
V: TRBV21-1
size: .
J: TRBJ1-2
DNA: TGTGCCGGAGCCGGACAGGGGTCCTTCTATGGCTACACCTTC
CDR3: CAGAGQGSFYGYTF

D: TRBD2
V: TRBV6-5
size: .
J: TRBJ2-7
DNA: TGTGCCAGCAGTTATGGTGCTAGCGGGTACGAGCAGTACTTC
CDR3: CASSYGASGYEQYF

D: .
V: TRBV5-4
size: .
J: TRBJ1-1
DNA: TGTGCCAGCTCAGGGGAAACTGAAGCTTTCTTT
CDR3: CASSGETEAFF

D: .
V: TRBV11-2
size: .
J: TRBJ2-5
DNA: TGTGCCAGCAGTTCCGACTACTCCCAAGAGACCCAGTACTTC
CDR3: CASSSDYSQETQYF

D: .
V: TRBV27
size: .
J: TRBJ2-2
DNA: TGTGCCAGCAGTTTTAACGGGGGAGCCGGGGAGCTGTTTTTT
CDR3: CASSFNGGAGELFF

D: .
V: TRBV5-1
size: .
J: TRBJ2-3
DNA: TGCGCCAGCAGCTTGAGGGGAACCCGTTCTAGCACAGATACGCAGTATTTT
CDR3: CASSLRGTRSSTDTQYF

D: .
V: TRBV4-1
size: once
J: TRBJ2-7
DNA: TGCGCCAGCAGCCTGGATGTCGGCGTTTGGGAGCAGTACTTC
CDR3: CASSLDVGVWEQYF

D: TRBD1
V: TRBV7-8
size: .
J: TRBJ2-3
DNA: TGTGCCAGCAGCTTAGGGTACAGGGGGCAAGATACGCAGTATTTT
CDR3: CASSLGYRGQDTQYF

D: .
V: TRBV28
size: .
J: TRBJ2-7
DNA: TGTGCCAGCAGTATCTCCTTGGGCAGTCACTACGAGCAGTACTTC
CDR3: CASSISLGSHYEQYF

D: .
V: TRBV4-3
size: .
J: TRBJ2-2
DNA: TGCGCCAGCAGCCAAGGCTATCCCCCCACCGGGGAGCTGTTTTTT
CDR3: CASSQGYPPTGELFF

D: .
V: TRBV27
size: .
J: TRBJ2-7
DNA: TGTGCCAGCAGTTTCTCCTCAGGGGTCTTCTCCTACGAGCAGTACTTC
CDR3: CASSFSSGVFSYEQYF

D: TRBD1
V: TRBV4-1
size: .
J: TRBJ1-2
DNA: TGCGCCAGCAGCCAAGACCCGGGACAGGCGAACTATGGCTACACCTTC
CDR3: CASSQDPGQANYGYTF

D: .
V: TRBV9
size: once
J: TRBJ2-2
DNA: TGTGCCAGCAGCGTAAACCCAGGGACCGGGGAGCTGTTTTTT
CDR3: CASSVNPGTGELFF

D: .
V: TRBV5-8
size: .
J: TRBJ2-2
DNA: TGTGCCAGCAGCCCCTTAGCAGTAACCGGGGAGCTGTTTTTT
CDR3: CASSPLAVTGELFF

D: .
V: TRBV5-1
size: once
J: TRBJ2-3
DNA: TGCGCCAGTCAAAACACAGATACGCAGTATTTT
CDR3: CASQNTDTQYF

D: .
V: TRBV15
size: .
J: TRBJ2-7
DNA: TGTGCCACCAGCAGTCCTCCCCTGAGGGGCCTAGCCTCCTACGAGCAGTACTTC
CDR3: CATSSPPLRGLASYEQYF

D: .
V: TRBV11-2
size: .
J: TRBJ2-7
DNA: TGTGCCAGCAGCTTGGCCGGGACACCGTCCTACGAGCAGTACTTC
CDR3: CASSLAGTPSYEQYF